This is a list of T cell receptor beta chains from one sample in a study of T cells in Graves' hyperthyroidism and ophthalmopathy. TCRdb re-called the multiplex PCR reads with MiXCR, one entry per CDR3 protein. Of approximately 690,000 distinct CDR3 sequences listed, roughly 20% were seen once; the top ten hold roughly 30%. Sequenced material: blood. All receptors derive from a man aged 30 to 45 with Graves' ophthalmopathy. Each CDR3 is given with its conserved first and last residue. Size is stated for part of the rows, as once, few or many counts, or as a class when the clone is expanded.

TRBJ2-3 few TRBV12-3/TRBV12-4 CASSRTGTGLTDTQYF
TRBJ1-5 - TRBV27 CASSLWADSNQPQHF
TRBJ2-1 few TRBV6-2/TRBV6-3 CASSSELPSYNEQFF
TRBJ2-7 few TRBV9 CASGRTGSSYEQYF
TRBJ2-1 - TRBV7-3 CASSSRTNEQFF
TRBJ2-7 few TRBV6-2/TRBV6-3 CASSYIGAPTYEQYF
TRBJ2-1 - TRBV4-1 CASSQGVTNYNEQFF
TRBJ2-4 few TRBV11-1 CASSWAAIAKNIQYF
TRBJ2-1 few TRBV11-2 CASSLELAVQFF
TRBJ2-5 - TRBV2 CASSPGGSGNTQYF
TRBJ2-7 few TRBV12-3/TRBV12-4 CASSWDRDYEQYF
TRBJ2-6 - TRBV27 CASTLTYRPGANVLTF
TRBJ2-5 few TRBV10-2 CASRDGPRGVTQYF
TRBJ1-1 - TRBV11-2 CASSLGQGVEAFF
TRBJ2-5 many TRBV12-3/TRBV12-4 CASRLAGGETQYF
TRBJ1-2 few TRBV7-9 CASSSTGGHLYGYTF
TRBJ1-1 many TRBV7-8 CASSLGDWMNTEAFF
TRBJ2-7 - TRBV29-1 CSVVGFSYEQYF
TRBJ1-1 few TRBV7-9 CASSSNRETRAEAFF
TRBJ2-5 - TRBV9 CASSVGQIEETQYF
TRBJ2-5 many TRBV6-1 CASSEWTDPRETQYF
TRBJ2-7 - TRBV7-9 CASSLSPDTNYEQYF
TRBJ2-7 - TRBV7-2 CASSLSELSYEQYF
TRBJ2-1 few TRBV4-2 CASSHQGESSYNEQFF
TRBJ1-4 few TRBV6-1 CASTPGAADNEKLFF
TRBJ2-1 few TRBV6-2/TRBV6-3 CASSYSKREGPKSYNEQFF
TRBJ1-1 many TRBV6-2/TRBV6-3 CASSYRLNTEAFF
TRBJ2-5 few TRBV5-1 CASSPTAKRYQETQYF
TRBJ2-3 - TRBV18 CASSPRLAGGHTDTQYF
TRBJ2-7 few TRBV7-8 CASSLGTVSSYEQYF
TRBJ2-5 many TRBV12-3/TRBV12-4 CASRISSGPQETQYF
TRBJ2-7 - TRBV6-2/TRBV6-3 CASSRTLSYRGRYYEQYF
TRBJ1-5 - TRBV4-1 CASSQDLITGVTDNQPQHF
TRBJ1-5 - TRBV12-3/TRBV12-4 CASSLSRGPSNQPQHF
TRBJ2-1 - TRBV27 CASSLGGWDLLNNEQFF
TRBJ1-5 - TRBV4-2 CASSPTSTGNQPQHF
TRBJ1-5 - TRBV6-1 CASREAGVRRPQHF
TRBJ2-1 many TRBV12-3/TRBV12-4 CASSPPGTLEGNEQFF